One and the same sample provided the 32 T cell receptor beta chains below, sequenced in a study of blood T cell repertoires in COVID-19. Only in-frame clones appear in the TCRdb table, and some are missing; sequencing was by immunoSEQ multiplex PCR. The sample gives a few hundred thousand clones, 88% of which show up once; 0.9% to 1.5% is in the top ten. Sample: PBMCs or T cells enriched from blood (not recorded which). The source is a woman between 18 and 29 years old who had recovered from COVID-19.

This chain links TRBV5-1 with TRBJ1-2, with a tentative D call TRBD1 (6 bases). V was pared by 0 bases and J by 6 bases, with 12 bases between. Germline CDR1 SGHRS, CDR2 YFSETQ. This CDR3 is built from 14 residues. CDR3 region: CASSLDAGGDGYTF. For the CDR3, the DNA is TGCGCCAGCAGCTTGGACGCGGGGGGCGATGGCTACACCTTC.

This chain connects TRBV27 to TRBJ1-2, with a weak D call TRBD1 (5 bases). This CDR3 is built from 13 residues. Deletions cut 5 bases from V and 3 bases from J, with 10 bases between. CDR1 MNHEY and CDR2 SMNVEV come from the germline V gene (reference sequence). The CDR3 bases are TGTGCCAGCAGTGGGCGGGACCACTATGGCTACACCTTC. Protein product: CASSGRDHYGYTF.

The chain recombines TRBV2 with TRBJ2-3; 10 bases agree with TRBD2. V shed 5 bases and J 0 bases; nucleotides not matched to a gene: 11. CDR1 and CDR2 (germline): SNHLY, FYNNEI. The length of the CDR3 is 18 residues. The CDR3 here is CASSPRGLAGGSTDTQYF. The CDR3 DNA follows: TGTGCCAGCAGTCCCAGAGGATTAGCGGGGGGTAGCACAGATACGCAGTATTTT.

V usage is TRBV4-3 and J usage is TRBJ1-2, with D possibly TRBD1 on 6 matching bases. V was cut by 0 bases and J by 7 bases, with 24 bases left in between. Germline lookup yields CDR1 LGHNA and CDR2 YSLEER. This CDR3 comprises 18 residues. The CDR3 protein is CASSQDSGGLAGEGGYTF. CDR3 in DNA: TGCGCCAGCAGCCAAGATTCGGGGGGATTGGCAGGGGAGGGTGGCTACACCTTC.

J is TRBJ2-7 and V is TRBV7-9, with TRBD1 matching 8 bases. Germline trimming cut 3 bases from V and 0 bases from J; bases unmatched to any gene: 1. The CDR3 loop spans 14 amino acids. Germline assignment: CDR1 SEHNR and CDR2 FQNEAQ (reference sequence). CDR3 in DNA: TGTGCCAGCAGCTTCGGACAGGGCTCCTACGAGCAGTACTTC. Translating it yields CASSFGQGSYEQYF.

J is TRBJ2-7 and V is TRBV10-2, with 7 bases lining up with TRBD1. The germline V gene encodes CDR1 WSHSY and CDR2 SAAADI. The CDR3 loop spans 14 amino acids. V lost 6 bases to trimming and J lost 3 bases; unmatched junction nucleotides: 8. CDR3 nucleotides: TGCGCCAGCAGCCCCTCGACAGGGAACTACGAGCAGTACTTC. It yields the protein CASSPSTGNYEQYF.

V is TRBV18 and J is TRBJ1-1; no clear D gene. V was clipped by 3 bases and J by 4 bases, with 12 bases between them. CDR1 and CDR2 from the germline V gene are KGHSH and LQKENI. This CDR3 has 14 residues. CDR3 in DNA: TGTGCCAGCTCACCCGGAAGAGCGGGCACTGAAGCTTTCTTT. Translated: CASSPGRAGTEAFF.

The chain is built from TRBV5-1 and TRBJ1-2; D is possibly TRBD1 (5 bases). Germline loops: CDR1 SGHRS, CDR2 YFSETQ. There are 14 residues in the CDR3. V was clipped by 1 base and J by 4 bases, with 11 bases between them. This CDR3 reads CASSLRNRSYGYTF. CDR3 DNA: TGCGCCAGCAGCTTGAGAAACAGGTCCTATGGCTACACCTTC.

The chain employs TRBV7-6 and TRBJ1-3; D remains unclear. V lost 3 bases, J lost 1 base, and 16 bases lay in between. CDR3 length: 17 amino acids. Germline loops: CDR1 SGHVS, CDR2 FNYEAQ. The CDR3 loop is CASSFTGSRVSGNTIYF. The DNA of the CDR3 is TGTGCCAGCAGCTTCACCGGAAGCCGGGTGTCTGGAAACACCATATATTTT.

The chain uses TRBV11-3 and TRBJ1-5, with 8 nucleotides matching TRBD1. V dropped 6 bases and J dropped 1; count of bases not matched to a gene: 5. CDR3 length: 15 amino acids. Germline V gives CDR1 SGHNT, CDR2 YENEEA. CDR3 coding DNA: TGTGCCAGCAGTGTACAGGGGGTAAGCAATCAGCCCCAGCATTTT. As protein: CASSVQGVSNQPQHF.

This clone appeared once. The J gene is TRBJ1-2, the V gene TRBV27; tentative D call: TRBD1 (5 bases). This CDR3 has 14 amino acids. Germline CDR1 and CDR2: MNHEY and SMNVEV (reference sequence). Trimming pared 5 bases from V and 8 bases from J, leaving 18 bases between. The CDR3 nucleotides read TGTGCCAGCAGTGACCGCCCCCAGGGTGGGGGCTACACCTTC. Encoded protein: CASSDRPQGGGYTF.

This chain connects TRBV4-1 to TRBJ2-7; D remains unclear. The germline V gene has CDR1 MGHRA and CDR2 YSYEKL. Deletions cut 4 bases from V and 3 bases from J, with 13 bases between. The CDR3 covers 14 residues. The CDR3: CASSLLRSRYEQYF. The CDR3 coding sequence is TGCGCCAGCAGCCTTCTCCGTAGCCGCTACGAGCAGTACTTC.

The genes are TRBV20-1 and TRBJ2-3; maybe TRBD2 (5 bases). This CDR3 is built from 11 residues. Germline V lookup: CDR1 DFQATT, CDR2 SNEGSKA (reference sequence). The germline V and J ends were trimmed by 3 bases and 10 bases, with 11 bases remaining between them. CDR3 nucleotides: TGCAGTGCTAGGTCGGACTTGGCGCAGTATTTT. Translation: CSARSDLAQYF.

This clone was counted a single time. The CDR3 DNA is TGTGCCAGCAGTTTTCAGCGGAAGACCGAAGCTTTCTTT. Translating it yields CASSFQRKTEAFF. V gene TRBV28 combines with J gene TRBJ1-1; D is ambiguous. Germline V CDR1 and CDR2: MDHEN, SYDVKM. Trimming cost V 3 bases and J 8 bases, with 13 bases left between them. This CDR3 spans 13 amino acids.

In its sample, this clone was seen once. The rearrangement joins TRBV20-1 to TRBJ1-2, with no clear D. V was trimmed by 3 bases and J by 4 bases, leaving 15 bases between them. CDR3 length: 14 residues. The germline gives CDR1 DFQATT, CDR2 SNEGSKA (reference sequence). The CDR3 protein is CSASTDGLPYGYTF. CDR3 coding DNA: TGCAGTGCTAGTACGGACGGACTACCCTATGGCTACACCTTC.

Only a few counts were recorded for this clone. The genes are TRBV7-2 and TRBJ2-1, with 8 bases aligning to TRBD2. The CDR3 is 15 residues long. Per germline, CDR1 SGHTA and CDR2 FQGNSA. Losses at the gene ends were 1 base for V and 9 bases for J; bases not matched to a gene: 8. CDR3 protein: CASSLVGGGQSEQFF. The CDR3 bases are TGTGCCAGCAGCTTAGTTGGCGGGGGGCAGAGTGAGCAGTTCTTC.

V is TRBV2 and J is TRBJ2-2, with TRBD1 identical over 7 bases. This CDR3 is 16 amino acids long. Germline CDR1 is SNHLY and CDR2 is FYNNEI. With V trimmed by 7 bases and J by 0 bases, 8 bases remained unmatched. CDR3 nucleotide sequence: TGTGCCAGCAACCCGGACAGGAAGCCGAACACCGGGGAGCTGTTTTTT. Translating it yields CASNPDRKPNTGELFF. Together with reference TRBV2 and TRBJ2-2, the CDR3 gives the full variable domain: EPEVTQTPSHQVTQMGQEVILRCVPISNHLYFYWYRQILGQKVEFLVSFYNNEISEKSEIFDDQFSVERPDGSNFTLKIRSTKLEDSAMYFCASNPDRKPNTGELFFGEGSRLTVL.

The rearrangement uses TRBV5-1 and TRBJ2-7; 11 nucleotides match TRBD2. V lost 0 bases to trimming and J lost 4 bases; unmatched junction nucleotides: 15. This CDR3 has 19 amino acids. Germline CDR1 is SGHRS and CDR2 is YFSETQ. The CDR3 DNA follows: TGCGCCAGCAGCTTGGCCATTAGACGACTAGCGGGATCAGTGTACGAGCAGTACTTC. The encoded protein is CASSLAIRRLAGSVYEQYF.

The CDR3 DNA is TGTGCCACCAGTGGACCTCCCGGGACAGGGAGTGAAAAACTGTTTTTT. This encodes CATSGPPGTGSEKLFF. The chain carries TRBV24-1 and TRBJ1-4, with 9 bases aligning to TRBD1. The CDR3 has 16 amino acids. V was pared by 5 bases and J by 7 bases, with 10 bases of the junction left unmatched. Germline values: CDR1 KGHDR, CDR2 SFDVKD.

The V call is TRBV5-1, the J call TRBJ2-5; 9 positions agree with TRBD1. This CDR3 is built from 15 residues. Germline V gives CDR1 SGHRS, CDR2 YFSETQ. Trimming took 4 bases from V and 5 from J; bases not matched to a gene: 9. CDR3 in DNA: TGCGCCAGCAGCCCTTCGGACAGGGGAGGCGAGACCCAGTACTTC. As protein: CASSPSDRGGETQYF.

The V gene is TRBV6-5, the J gene TRBJ2-1; D is unclear. V gave up 0 bases and J gave up 10 bases, with 10 bases separating them. This CDR3 spans 13 amino acids. Looked up from germline, CDR1 is MNHEY and CDR2 is SVGAGI. The chain's CDR3 is CASSYSGGVEQFF. CDR3 sequence (DNA): TGTGCCAGCAGTTACTCAGGCGGTGTGGAGCAGTTCTTC.

This clone was found once. V gene TRBV7-6 combines with J gene TRBJ2-7; 10 bases map to TRBD1. The CDR3 runs to 18 residues. CDR1 is SGHVS, CDR2 FNYEAQ, per germline. J was trimmed by 4 bases and V by 0 bases; bases with no gene match: 12. Here the CDR3 DNA reads TGTGCCAGCAGCTTAGCCGGGACAGGGGAGTTCGTAAGGTACGAGCAGTACTTC. This gives the protein CASSLAGTGEFVRYEQYF.

The chain joins TRBV4-2 to TRBJ2-1; D call uncertain. Germline-derived CDR1 and CDR2 are LGHNA and YNFKEQ. The ends were cut back, 3 bases at V and 7 bases at J, with 10 bases in the middle. The CDR3 extends over 13 amino acids. For the CDR3, the DNA is TGTGCCAGCAGCCAGTTGACTTTAAATGAGCAGTTCTTC. Protein product: CASSQLTLNEQFF.

J is TRBJ1-2 and V is TRBV27; a possible D gene is TRBD1 (6 bases). Trimming took off 5 bases at V and 8 bases at J, with 27 bases between the two ends. Germline V gene lookup returns CDR1 MNHEY and CDR2 SMNVEV (reference sequence). CDR3 length: 17 residues. The CDR3 DNA sequence: TGTGCCAGCAGTCCCATACCCTTGCGGACAGCCGCAGGAGGCTACACCTTC. The encoded protein is CASSPIPLRTAAGGYTF.

V gene TRBV30 combines with J gene TRBJ2-3, with D hard to call. The CDR3 has 11 amino acids. Germline V gene lookup returns CDR1 GTSNPN and CDR2 SVGIG (reference sequence). The V end was cut by 1 base, the J end by 6 bases, with 5 bases between. CDR3 region: CAWSGVDTQYF. In DNA form, the CDR3 reads TGTGCCTGGAGTGGCGTGGATACGCAGTATTTT.

The V call is TRBV29-1, the J call TRBJ2-1; no firm D call. Between the trimmed V and J ends, which lost 3 bases and 12 bases, there was a span of 9 bases. CDR1 and CDR2 from the germline V gene are SQVTM and ANQGSEA. The CDR3 totals 10 residues. The CDR3 DNA sequence: TGCAGCGTTGAGTCGTCCGGGCAGTTCTTC. It translates to CSVESSGQFF.

CDR3 sequence (DNA): TGTGCCAGCAGTGTGGAGTTAGACAGGTCCTACTCTGGGGCCAACGTCCTGACTTTC. Translating gives CASSVELDRSYSGANVLTF. The chain links TRBV6-4 to TRBJ2-6, with D maybe TRBD1 (6 bases). This CDR3 region has 19 residues. V was trimmed by 4 bases and J by 0 bases, leaving 19 bases between them. The germline gives CDR1 MRHNA, CDR2 SNTAGT.

The CDR3, as DNA: TGTGCCATCTCGCGGCGGAGAAACCTCACAGATACGCAGTATTTT. Protein product: CAISRRRNLTDTQYF. This chain uses TRBV10-3 with TRBJ2-3; no firm D call. V was clipped by 8 bases and J by 2 bases, with 17 bases between them. Germline V gene sequence: CDR1 ENHRY, CDR2 SYGVKD. This CDR3 has 15 amino acids.

The chain has TRBV28 and TRBJ2-3; 10 bases fit TRBD2. Germline assignment: CDR1 MDHEN and CDR2 SYDVKM. This CDR3 spans 20 amino acids. The ends lost 6 bases at V and 9 bases at J; junction bases unmatched: 27. The CDR3 DNA is TGTGCCAGCAGCCTTCTAGGGAAGAGCGGGGGGGCGTTATTGGAGTTCACGCAGTATTTT. This translates into CASSLLGKSGGALLEFTQYF.

This rearrangement joins TRBV5-1 to TRBJ1-5, with TRBD1 identical over 8 bases. The V gene end was trimmed by 5 bases and the J gene end by 3 bases; junction bases not matched to a gene: 7. From germline, CDR1 is SGHRS and CDR2 YFSETQ. CDR3 size: 15 residues. The CDR3 coding sequence is TGCGCCAGCAGAGAAGGGGACAGGCTCAATCAGCCCCAGCATTTT. This codes for CASREGDRLNQPQHF. Full variable domain (remainder filled in from reference TRBV5-1 and TRBJ1-5): KAGVTQTPRYLIKTRGQQVTLSCSPISGHRSVSWYQQTPGQGLQFLFEYFSETQRNKGNFPGRFSGRQFSNSRSEMNVSTLELGDSALYLCASREGDRLNQPQHFGDGTRLSIL.

The rearrangement links TRBV5-6 to TRBJ2-2; 7 bases are a match to TRBD1. This CDR3 comprises 17 residues. Trimming cost V 4 bases and J 2 bases; bases outside gene matches: 11. CDR1 and CDR2 (germline): SGHDT, YYEEEE. In nucleotides, the CDR3 is TGTGCCAGCAGCCCGCCTTGGGACAGAACTAACACCGGGGAGCTGTTTTTT. It is translated as CASSPPWDRTNTGELFF.

This chain uses TRBV6-5 with TRBJ2-7, with D perhaps TRBD2 (6 bases). Germline CDR1 reads MNHEY; CDR2 reads SVGAGI. The V end was cut by 2 bases, the J end by 6 bases, with 17 bases between. CDR3 length: 15 residues. The CDR3: CASSYRGGDGSEQYF. The CDR3 nucleotides are TGTGCCAGCAGTTACCGCGGAGGGGATGGGTCCGAGCAGTACTTC.